This TCR beta chain was observed in a study of blood T cell repertoires in COVID-19. The wider study: The United States, Italy and Spain were the sources of the acute and convalescent COVID-19 samples. T cells, B-cell-depleted T cells, or PBMCs provided the cDNA or gDNA that served as material.

The V and J ends lost 4 bases and 7 bases, in that order; junction bases with no gene match: 8. CDR3 size: 14 residues. CDR1 and CDR2 from the germline V gene are SGHNT and YYREEE (reference sequence). Some clones are missing from TCRdb's copy, which holds only in-frame ones; the method was immunoSEQ multiplex PCR. The table lists more than 300,000 clones, approximately 89% of them singletons. The TCR sequence derives from a woman aged 25 to 39 with COVID-19, enrolled during active disease. What was sequenced was peripheral blood. The rearrangement joins TRBV5-4 to TRBJ1-2, with 9 bases aligning to TRBD1. CDR3 nucleotide sequence: TGTGCCAGCAGCGGGCCGGACAGGGGTGCTGGCTACACCTTC. The encoded protein is CASSGPDRGAGYTF.